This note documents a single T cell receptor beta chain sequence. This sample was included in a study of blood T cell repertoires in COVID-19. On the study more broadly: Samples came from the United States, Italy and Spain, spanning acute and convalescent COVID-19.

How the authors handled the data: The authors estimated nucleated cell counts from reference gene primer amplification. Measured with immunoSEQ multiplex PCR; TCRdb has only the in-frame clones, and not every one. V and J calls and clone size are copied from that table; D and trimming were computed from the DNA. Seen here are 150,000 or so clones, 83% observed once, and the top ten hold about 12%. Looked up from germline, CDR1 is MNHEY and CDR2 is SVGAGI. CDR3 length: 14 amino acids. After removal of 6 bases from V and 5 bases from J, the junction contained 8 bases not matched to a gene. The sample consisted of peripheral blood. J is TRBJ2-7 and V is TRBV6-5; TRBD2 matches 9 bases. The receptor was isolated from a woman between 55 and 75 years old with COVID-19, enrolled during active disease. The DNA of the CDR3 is TGTGCCAGCAGGATAGCGGGAGCTACCCACGAGCAGTACTTC. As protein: CASRIAGATHEQYF.